The rows below give T cell receptor beta chains drawn from one sample of a study of blood T cell repertoires in COVID-19. Method: immunoSEQ multiplex PCR; TCRdb's copy keeps in-frame clones and lacks some. The repertoire holds a few hundred thousand clones, with approximately 90% as singletons. The sample was PBMCs or T cells enriched from blood (not recorded which). The receptors shown here come from a woman aged 30 to 39 who had recovered from COVID-19. The CDR3 runs from the conserved cysteine through the conserved F or W. The D gene is left open where the match is weak. The size of a clone is reported for some rows only, either as once, few or many, or as a class for expanded clones.

-	TRBV27	-	TRBJ1-6	TGTGCCAGCAGTCCGATGGCAGGGGTAAATTCACCCCTCCACTTT	CASSPMAGVNSPLHF
TRBD1	TRBV9	once	TRBJ1-2	TGTGCCAGCAGCGGACAGGGGACGGGCTACACCTTC	CASSGQGTGYTF
TRBD1	TRBV3-1/TRBV3-2	-	TRBJ2-2	TGTGCCAGCAGCCAAGGGACAGGGGTCGCCGGGGAGCTGTTTTTT	CASSQGTGVAGELFF
TRBD1	TRBV6-6	-	TRBJ2-2	TGTGCCAGCAGTTCCCAGGACAGGGGGAACACCGGGGAGCTGTTTTTT	CASSSQDRGNTGELFF
-	TRBV5-6	once	TRBJ2-6	TGTGCCAGCAGCTTGTATGGGCCTGGGGCCAACGTCCTGACTTTC	CASSLYGPGANVLTF
TRBD1	TRBV30	-	TRBJ1-3	TGTGCCTTAATACAGGGGATGAGAAACACCATATATTTT	CALIQGMRNTIYF
-	TRBV7-9	-	TRBJ2-3	TGTGCCAGCAGCTTAGCGGGGGGAACAGATACGCAGTATTTT	CASSLAGGTDTQYF
TRBD1	TRBV3-1/TRBV3-2	-	TRBJ1-1	TGTGCCAGCAGCCACTGGGACAGGGAGACTGAAGCTTTCTTT	CASSHWDRETEAFF
-	TRBV6-5	-	TRBJ1-5	TGTGCCAGCAGTTACTCGGGGGACTCAGGCCAGCCCCAGCATTTT	CASSYSGDSGQPQHF
-	TRBV19	-	TRBJ1-2	TGTGCCAGTATTCGACTGGCGGGAAACTATGGCTACACCTTC	CASIRLAGNYGYTF
-	TRBV4-2	-	TRBJ1-4	TGTGCCAGCAGCCAAGATAGTGAAAAACTGTTTTTT	CASSQDSEKLFF
-	TRBV6-5	-	TRBJ1-3	TGTGCCAGCAGGACAGACCACTCTGGAAACACCATATATTTT	CASRTDHSGNTIYF
-	TRBV6-5	once	TRBJ2-7	TGTGCCAGCATCCTGAGGGGGGGACCTTACGAGCAGTACTTC	CASILRGGPYEQYF
-	TRBV5-1	-	TRBJ1-1	TGCGCCAGCAGCTCGCCCGGGTACACTGAAGCTTTCTTT	CASSSPGYTEAFF
TRBD1	TRBV9	few	TRBJ1-6	TGTGCCAGCAGCGAAGGACAGGGGCCCAGCTCCTATAATTCACCCCTCCACTTT	CASSEGQGPSSYNSPLHF
TRBD1	TRBV7-9	-	TRBJ2-1	TGTGCCAGCAGCACGTTAACCGGGACAGGGGGTAATGAGCAGTTCTTC	CASSTLTGTGGNEQFF
-	TRBV5-1	-	TRBJ2-1	TGCGCCAGCAGTCACCCCAGGGGCGGTGAGCAGTTCTTC	CASSHPRGGEQFF
-	TRBV19	-	TRBJ1-4	TGTGCCAGTAGTACCGGCGGAAAACTGTTTTTT	CASSTGGKLFF
TRBD1	TRBV13	-	TRBJ2-7	TGTGCCAGCAGCTCCGAATCCGGGACAGGGGTCTACGAGCAGTACTTC	CASSSESGTGVYEQYF
-	TRBV12-5	-	TRBJ2-2	TGTGCTAGTGGTTCGCAGGGTATCGGGGAGCTGTTTTTT	CASGSQGIGELFF
-	TRBV4-1	-	TRBJ1-5	TGCGCCAGCAGCCAAGAGGCGGAGTCCAATCAGCCCCAGCATTTT	CASSQEAESNQPQHF
TRBD1	TRBV19	-	TRBJ2-7	TGTGCCAGTAGTATGGGACAGGGTTCCTACGAGCAGTACTTC	CASSMGQGSYEQYF
TRBD2	TRBV6-1	-	TRBJ2-7	TGTGCCAGCAGTGAACGAGCGGGGAAATACGAGCAGTACTTC	CASSERAGKYEQYF
TRBD1	TRBV5-6	-	TRBJ1-1	TGTGCCAGCAGGGAAACAGGGGGCTTCGAACCCACTGAAGCTTTCTTT	CASRETGGFEPTEAFF
-	TRBV12-3/TRBV12-4	-	TRBJ1-1	TGTGCCAGCAGTTTAGCCCGGAACACTGAAGCTTTCTTT	CASSLARNTEAFF
TRBD1	TRBV4-3	once	TRBJ2-2	TGCGCCAGCAGCCAAGGGGGGACAGGTACCTACACCGGGGAGCTGTTTTTT	CASSQGGTGTYTGELFF
TRBD2	TRBV9	-	TRBJ2-2	TGTGCCAGCAGCACCAGGCGGGGGGTCACCGGGGAGCTGTTTTTT	CASSTRRGVTGELFF
-	TRBV5-1	-	TRBJ1-4	TGCGCCAGCAGCTTGAGGGAGCGGCGTACAACTAATGAAAAACTGTTTTTT	CASSLRERRTTNEKLFF
TRBD1	TRBV11-1	-	TRBJ1-6	TGTGCCAGCAGCTCCCCGACAGGGGTCGATAATTCACCCCTCCACTTT	CASSSPTGVDNSPLHF
TRBD1	TRBV4-1	-	TRBJ1-1	TGCGCCAGCAGCCAGGGACCCGACAGGGGGGACGTCGACGCTGAAGCTTTCTTT	CASSQGPDRGDVDAEAFF
TRBD2	TRBV4-2	once	TRBJ2-3	TGTGCCAGCAGCCCCGGGACTAGCGGGGATAGCACAGATACGCAGTATTTT	CASSPGTSGDSTDTQYF
-	TRBV18	few	TRBJ1-5	TGTGCCAGCTCACCCGGAGTGGCCGACCCCCAGCATTTT	CASSPGVADPQHF
-	TRBV21-1	few	TRBJ2-1	TGTGCCAGCAACAACCCTCCCGGTAATAGCGGGGGGGCCTCCTACAATGAGCAGTTCTTC	CASNNPPGNSGGASYNEQFF
-	TRBV25-1	-	TRBJ1-5	TGTGCCAGCAGTGGTAACAGGGCGTCAAATCAGCCCCAGCATTTT	CASSGNRASNQPQHF
-	TRBV3-1/TRBV3-2	-	TRBJ2-3	TGTGCCAGCAGCCAAGATTTAGGGGTCAGCACAGATACGCAGTATTTT	CASSQDLGVSTDTQYF
-	TRBV2	-	TRBJ2-5	TGTGCCAGCACCCTCCCCTGGGGCGGACAAGAGACCCAGTACTTC	CASTLPWGGQETQYF
-	TRBV6-5	few	TRBJ1-2	TGTGCCAGCAGCCTTACACAGCCTCCCCCGGGGGGCTACACCTTC	CASSLTQPPPGGYTF
TRBD1	TRBV5-1	-	TRBJ1-1	TGCGCCAGCACCACCACCATCGGGACAGGGGGGACTGAAGCTTTCTTT	CASTTTIGTGGTEAFF
-	TRBV6-2/TRBV6-3	few	TRBJ1-5	TGTGCCAGCAGTTACTCGATTGCAGGGTCTAATCAGCCCCAGCATTTT	CASSYSIAGSNQPQHF